These 14 T cell receptor beta chains were sequenced from one sample in a study of T cell repertoires in cytomegalovirus infection. TCRdb re-analysed the reads in MiXCR, keeping a single row per CDR3 protein. The data show roughly 230,000 distinct CDR3 sequences, approximately 15% seen once. The sample comprised CD8+ T cells from PBMCs. The receptor set was obtained from a human donor in good health (CMV status not recorded). Some clones in this sample may be carry-over from other donors' samples.

The chain joins TRBV2 to TRBJ2-3; TRBD2 matches 8 bases. CDR1 and CDR2 from the germline V gene are SNHLY and FYNNEI. V trimming: 11 bases; J trimming: 0 bases; junction bases outside the gene matches: 10. The CDR3 consists of 15 residues. The CDR3 reads CASGSSGSSTDTQYF. The DNA for the CDR3 is TGTGCCTCCGGGTCTAGCGGGTCAAGCACAGATACGCAGTATTTT.

This clonotype was observed a few times. V gene TRBV5-1 combines with J gene TRBJ1-5; D not certain. The V gene's germline CDR1 is SGHRS and CDR2 YFSETQ. The CDR3 extends over 14 amino acids. Deletions cut 1 base from V and 4 bases from J, with 9 bases between. The CDR3 reads CASSLSGLNQPQHF. The CDR3 nucleotides are TGCGCCAGCAGCTTGTCCGGCCTAAATCAGCCCCAGCATTTT.

There are many counts of this clonotype. The chain has TRBV7-2 and TRBJ2-7, with D possibly called TRBD1 or TRBD2 (6 bases each). There are 14 residues in the CDR3. The germline V and J ends were trimmed by 1 base and 5 bases, with 12 bases remaining between them. Germline CDR1 SGHTA, CDR2 FQGNSA. CDR3 sequence (DNA): TGTGCCAGCAGCTTAGTTGGAGGGGGGAACGAGCAGTACTTC. It yields the protein CASSLVGGGNEQYF.

The table lists this clonotype with many counts. The rearrangement joins TRBV6-2 or TRBV6-3 to TRBJ1-1, with D hard to call. The CDR3 contains 13 residues. The germline gives CDR1 MNHEY, CDR2 SVGEGT. V lost 2 bases and J lost 4, with 8 bases in between. The CDR3 DNA follows: TGTGCCAGCAGTTACAAGCTGCTCACTGAAGCTTTCTTT. Its protein is CASSYKLLTEAFF.

This chain joins TRBV12-5 and TRBJ2-2; the D is unclear. Trimming shortened V by 6 bases and J by 8 bases, and 7 bases separated the two germline ends. Germline-derived CDR1 and CDR2 are LGHNT and FRNRAP. This CDR3 contains 11 residues. The DNA of the CDR3 is TGTGCTAGTGGCCTAGAGGGGGAGCTGTTTTTT. It is translated as CASGLEGELFF.

Ten or more counts support this clonotype. V is TRBV7-8 and J is TRBJ2-1; D not certain. This CDR3 has 13 residues. Trimming took 3 bases from V and 3 from J, leaving 6 bases between them. The germline CDR1 and CDR2 sequences are SGHVS and FQNEAQ. CDR3 DNA: TGTGCCAGCAGCTTTTCTCTCTACAATGAGCAGTTCTTC. It codes for CASSFSLYNEQFF.

In this sample, this clonotype turned up a few times. The chain employs TRBV3-1 and TRBJ1-5; TRBD1 matches at 9 bases. J was trimmed by 5 bases and V by 4 bases; bases with no gene match: 21. CDR1 is LGHDT and CDR2 is YNNKEL in the germline V gene (reference sequence). This CDR3 contains 20 residues. The CDR3 sequence: CASSPDPGQGSDRLDQPQHF. DNA for the CDR3: TGTGCCAGCAGCCCCGACCCGGGACAGGGATCAGATAGACTCGATCAGCCCCAGCATTTT.

The chain joins TRBV4-1 to TRBJ1-4; D is uncertain. CDR1 is MGHRA, CDR2 YSYEKL, per germline. The CDR3 runs 16 residues. The V and J ends lost 6 bases and 8 bases respectively, with 22 bases between them. This CDR3 reads CASSERAAPGEEKLFF. CDR3 sequence (DNA): TGCGCCAGCAGTGAACGGGCCGCCCCCGGAGAGGAAAAACTGTTTTTT.

DNA of the CDR3: TGTGCCAGCAGCCCCCCCATGTCTGTACGACAGAATGAGCAGTTCTTC. This sequence encodes CASSPPMSVRQNEQFF. The J gene is TRBJ2-1, the V gene TRBV7-9, with D possibly TRBD1 on 5 matching bases. The CDR3 totals 16 residues. V was trimmed by 5 bases and J by 7 bases, leaving 21 bases between them. CDR1 SEHNR and CDR2 FQNEAQ come from the germline V gene (reference sequence).

This clonotype was counted ten times or more. This chain links TRBV7-2 with TRBJ2-3; TRBD2 matches 8 bases. Germline CDR1 and CDR2: SGHTA and FQGNSA. This CDR3 contains 18 residues. J gave up 0 bases and V 2 bases, and 10 bases lay outside the gene matches. DNA for the CDR3: TGTGCCAGCAGCTTAAGCGGCGGGGGGTATACTAGCACAGATACGCAGTATTTT. It translates to CASSLSGGGYTSTDTQYF.

This clonotype was counted ten times or more. Mismatch with germline at one junction end may stem from a read error. The genes are TRBV7-2 and TRBJ2-7, with a tentative D call TRBD2 (6 bases). CDR3 length: 14 residues. In germline, CDR1 is SGHTA, CDR2 FQGNSA. The CDR3 is CASSSRLAWAAPVF. CDR3 nucleotides: TGTGCCAGCAGCTCCCGGCTAGCGTGGGCGGCACCGGTCTTC.

A few counts support this clonotype. The chain carries TRBV7-9 and TRBJ2-7; D ambiguous. Between the trimmed V and J ends, which lost 5 bases and 3 bases, there was a span of 11 bases. From germline, CDR1 is SEHNR and CDR2 FQNEAQ (reference sequence). The CDR3 has 13 residues. The DNA of the CDR3 is TGTGCCAGCAGCACTCCAGGACGCTACGAGCAGTACTTC. This codes for CASSTPGRYEQYF.

This chain joins TRBV19 and TRBJ2-5; 9 bases are shared with TRBD1. Trimming cost V 5 bases and J 3 bases; bases outside gene matches: 10. Looked up from germline, CDR1 is LNHDA and CDR2 is SQIVND (reference sequence). CDR3 length equals 16 residues. As DNA, the CDR3 is TGTGCCAGTAGTGAGATGACAGGGGGTCGAGAAGAGACCCAGTACTTC. Translating gives CASSEMTGGREETQYF.

This clonotype was seen at least ten times. This chain joins TRBV12-3 or TRBV12-4 and TRBJ2-1; D call uncertain. The V and J ends lost 4 bases and 7 bases respectively, with 11 bases between them. There are 13 residues in the CDR3. CDR3 loop: CASSSGPGNEQFF. For the CDR3, the DNA is TGTGCCAGCAGTTCCGGACCTGGGAATGAGCAGTTCTTC.